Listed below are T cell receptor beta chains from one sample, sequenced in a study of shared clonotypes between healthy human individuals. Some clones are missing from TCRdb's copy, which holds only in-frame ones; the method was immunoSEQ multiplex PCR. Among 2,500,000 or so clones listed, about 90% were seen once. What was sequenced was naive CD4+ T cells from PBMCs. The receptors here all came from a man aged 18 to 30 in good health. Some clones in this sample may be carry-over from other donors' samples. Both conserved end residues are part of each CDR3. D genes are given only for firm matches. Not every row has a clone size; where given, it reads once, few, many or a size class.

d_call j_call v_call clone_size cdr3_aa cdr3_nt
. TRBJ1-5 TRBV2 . CASRGREGQPQHF TGTGCCAGCAGGGGTAGGGAGGGACAGCCCCAGCATTTT
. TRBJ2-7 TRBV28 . CASSLPPRPTEQYF TGTGCCAGCAGTTTACCCCCCCGGCCAACCGAGCAGTACTTC
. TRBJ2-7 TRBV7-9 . CASSLSSGGEQYF TGTGCCAGCAGCTTAAGTTCAGGGGGGGAGCAGTACTTC
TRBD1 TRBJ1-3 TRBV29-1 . CSVDRDRVKNGNTIYF TGCAGCGTTGACCGGGACAGGGTAAAGAATGGAAACACCATATATTTT
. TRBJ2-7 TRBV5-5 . CASSRPGSSDGYF TGTGCCAGCAGCCGCCCCGGATCCTCCGACGGGTACTTC
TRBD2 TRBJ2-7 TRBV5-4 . CASSSPGLAGAYEQYF TGTGCCAGCAGCTCACCGGGACTAGCGGGAGCCTACGAGCAGTACTTC
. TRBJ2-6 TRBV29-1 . CSVPDSGANVLTF TGCAGCGTCCCCGACTCTGGGGCCAACGTCCTGACTTTC
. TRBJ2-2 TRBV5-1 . CASSQGLGENTGELFF TGCGCCAGCAGCCAGGGACTGGGCGAGAACACCGGGGAGCTGTTTTTT
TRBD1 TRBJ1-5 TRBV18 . CASSGTLQGGRTRQHF TGTGCCAGCTCAGGCACCTTACAGGGGGGACGTACTCGCCAGCATTTT
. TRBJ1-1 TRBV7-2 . CASSLVFVGGTEAFF TGTGCCAGCAGCTTAGTGTTTGTCGGGGGTACTGAAGCTTTCTTT
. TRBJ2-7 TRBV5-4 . CASSLDGARSNEQYF TGTGCCAGCAGCTTGGATGGGGCTCGGTCGAACGAGCAGTACTTC
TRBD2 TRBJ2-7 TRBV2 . CASKREGPDEQYF TGTGCCAGCAAGCGGGAGGGCCCTGACGAGCAGTACTTC
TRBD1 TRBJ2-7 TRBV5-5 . CASTKDRAGEQYF TGTGCCAGCACCAAAGACAGGGCTGGCGAGCAGTACTTC
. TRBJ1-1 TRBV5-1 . CASSLRRRTANTEAFF TGCGCCAGCAGCTTGAGGAGGAGGACGGCCAACACTGAAGCTTTCTTT
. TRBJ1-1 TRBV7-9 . CASSPREVRGEAFF TGTGCCAGCAGCCCCCGCGAGGTGAGGGGTGAAGCTTTCTTT
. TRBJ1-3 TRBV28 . CASLGAWGGGPSGNTIYF TGTGCCAGCCTGGGAGCATGGGGCGGGGGGCCCTCTGGAAACACCATATATTTT
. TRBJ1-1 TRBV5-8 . CASSLLWRNTEAFF TGTGCCAGCAGCTTGTTATGGAGGAACACTGAAGCTTTCTTT
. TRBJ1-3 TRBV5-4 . CASSLREGNTIYF TGTGCCAGCAGCCTAAGAGAGGGAAACACCATATATTTT
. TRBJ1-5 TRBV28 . CASSSQGIQPQHF TGTGCCAGCAGCTCACAGGGTATTCAGCCCCAGCATTTT
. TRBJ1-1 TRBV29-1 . CSVEEAGGVRAFF TGCAGCGTTGAAGAGGCAGGCGGGGTTCGAGCTTTCTTT
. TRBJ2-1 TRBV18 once CASSPSRTYNEQFF TGTGCCAGCTCACCAAGTCGGACCTACAATGAGCAGTTCTTC
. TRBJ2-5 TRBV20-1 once CSAPRGTQYF TGCAGTGCCCCGCGGGGGACCCAGTACTTC
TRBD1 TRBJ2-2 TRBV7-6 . CASSFGTGRTGELFF TGTGCCAGCAGCTTTGGGACAGGGAGAACCGGGGAGCTGTTTTTT
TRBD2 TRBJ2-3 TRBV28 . CATVPGGVGIDTQYF TGTGCCACCGTTCCGGGGGGGGTGGGCATAGATACGCAGTATTTT
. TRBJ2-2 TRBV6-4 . CASSGFSGGVRTGELFF TGTGCCAGCAGTGGATTCTCCGGCGGGGTGCGCACCGGGGAGCTGTTTTTT
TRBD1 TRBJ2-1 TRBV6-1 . CASSRTGGSYNEQFF TGTGCCAGCAGCCGGACAGGGGGGTCCTACAATGAGCAGTTCTTC
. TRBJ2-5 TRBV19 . CASSDRIQETQYF TGTGCCAGTTCTGACAGGATCCAAGAGACCCAGTACTTC
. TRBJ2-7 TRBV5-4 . CASSLDTETYEQYF TGTGCCAGCAGCTTGGATACGGAGACCTACGAGCAGTACTTC
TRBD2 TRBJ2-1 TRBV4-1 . CASASSPGLVVGNEQFF TGCGCCAGCGCGTCTTCCCCGGGACTAGTGGTAGGCAATGAGCAGTTCTTC
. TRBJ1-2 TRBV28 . CASSQDIYGYTF TGTGCCAGCAGTCAGGACATTTATGGCTACACCTTC
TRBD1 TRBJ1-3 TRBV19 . CASSTGTGVFSGNTIYF TGTGCCAGTAGTACCGGGACAGGAGTTTTTTCAGGAAACACCATATATTTT
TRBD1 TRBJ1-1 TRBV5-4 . CASSPNRGEAFF TGTGCCAGCAGCCCAAACAGGGGTGAAGCTTTCTTT
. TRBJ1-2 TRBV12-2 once CASRLEGYGYTF TGTGCAAGTCGCTTAGAGGGTTATGGCTACACCTTC
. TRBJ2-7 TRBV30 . CAWRQGVGYEQYF TGTGCCTGGAGGCAAGGGGTCGGGTACGAGCAGTACTTC
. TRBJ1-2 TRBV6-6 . CASSTGPRANYGYTF TGTGCCAGCAGTACAGGGCCCCGAGCTAACTATGGCTACACCTTC
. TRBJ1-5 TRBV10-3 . CAISRDLGEPQHF TGTGCCATCAGCCGGGACCTTGGGGAGCCCCAGCATTTT
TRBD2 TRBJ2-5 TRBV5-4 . CASGIRLAGTETQYF TGTGCCAGCGGCATACGGCTAGCGGGAACAGAGACCCAGTACTTC
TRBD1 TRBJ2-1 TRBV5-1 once CASSAGQGPMASAVVF TGCGCCAGCAGCGCCGGACAGGGGCCGATGGCCTCGGCGGTGGTCTTC
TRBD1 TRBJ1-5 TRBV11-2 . CASSLGTGFGQPQHF TGTGCCAGCAGCCTCGGGACAGGGTTCGGTCAGCCCCAGCATTTT
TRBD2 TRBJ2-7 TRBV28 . CASSLWVSGRAEQYF TGTGCCAGCAGTTTATGGGTTAGCGGGAGGGCCGAGCAGTACTTC
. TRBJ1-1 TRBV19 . CASSMREGGTEAFF TGTGCCAGTAGTATGAGGGAGGGGGGGACTGAAGCTTTCTTT
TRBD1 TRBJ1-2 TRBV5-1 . CASSLKLGQGGFGYTF TGCGCCAGCAGCTTGAAGCTGGGACAGGGAGGTTTCGGCTACACCTTC
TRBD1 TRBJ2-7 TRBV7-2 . CASSRQGSISYEQYF TGTGCCAGCAGCCGACAGGGCTCGATCTCCTACGAGCAGTACTTC
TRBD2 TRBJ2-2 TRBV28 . CASRAGGSTGELFF TGTGCCAGCCGCGCGGGCGGGAGCACCGGGGAGCTGTTTTTT
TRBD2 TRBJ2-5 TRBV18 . CASSRDVGLAGRETQYF TGTGCCAGCTCACGAGACGTCGGACTAGCGGGAAGAGAGACCCAGTACTTC
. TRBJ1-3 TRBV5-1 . CASSLEAWGNTIYF TGCGCCAGCAGCTTGGAAGCGTGGGGAAACACCATATATTTT
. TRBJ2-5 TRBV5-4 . CASNQKRAGELRETQYF TGTGCCAGCAACCAAAAACGGGCAGGGGAGTTGAGGGAGACCCAGTACTTC
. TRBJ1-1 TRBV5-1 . CASSLAGRTNTEAFF TGCGCCAGCAGCTTGGCCGGCCGGACGAACACTGAAGCTTTCTTT
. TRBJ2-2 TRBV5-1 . CASSSSLTGELFF TGCGCCAGCAGCTCGTCCCTGACCGGGGAGCTGTTTTTT
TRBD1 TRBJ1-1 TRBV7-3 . CASSLTGGAAEAFF TGTGCCAGCAGCTTGACAGGGGGCGCGGCTGAAGCTTTCTTT
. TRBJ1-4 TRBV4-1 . CASSQVGGDSEKLFF TGCGCCAGCAGCCAAGTGGGGGGGGACTCCGAAAAACTGTTTTTT
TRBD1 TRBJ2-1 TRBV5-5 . CASSLQGRSSYNEQFF TGTGCCAGCAGTCTACAGGGGCGTAGCTCCTACAATGAGCAGTTCTTC
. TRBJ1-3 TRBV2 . CASSVVSKINTIYF TGTGCCAGCAGTGTTGTCAGCAAAATCAACACCATATATTTT
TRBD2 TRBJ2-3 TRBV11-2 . CASSLLASGYSTDTQYF TGTGCCAGCAGCTTACTCGCTAGCGGGTATAGCACAGATACGCAGTATTTT